These 26 T cell receptor beta chains originate from one sample sequenced in a study of T-cell memory formation after mild COVID-19. TCRdb fed the 5' RACE reads into MiXCR, producing one record per CDR3 protein. Of 250,000 to 300,000 distinct CDR3 sequences listed, roughly 15% are singletons. The sequencing sample was made of PBMCs or a T cell subset sorted from them (not recorded which). The receptors were sampled from a man aged 18 to 29 who had mild COVID-19 (a few samples of this study predate the infection). Cell type and time point are not known.

This clonotype was seen repeatedly, ten times or more. The chain uses TRBV28 and TRBJ2-5, with a weak D call TRBD2 (6 bases). The germline V gene encodes CDR1 MDHEN and CDR2 SYDVKM. V was clipped by 5 bases and J by 4 bases, with 8 bases between them. This CDR3 is built from 12 residues. As DNA, the CDR3 is TGTGCCAGCAGTGGGGGAGGAGAGACCCAGTACTTC. It codes for CASSGGGETQYF.

In its sample, this clonotype was seen a few times. The genes are TRBV20-1 and TRBJ1-5, with a possible D match to TRBD1 (5 bases). This CDR3 comprises 13 residues. Germline loops: CDR1 DFQATT, CDR2 SNEGSKA (reference sequence). V was pared by 3 bases and J by 4 bases, with 10 bases between. CDR3 region: CSASGGVNQPQHF. The CDR3 DNA follows: TGCAGTGCTAGTGGGGGAGTGAATCAGCCCCAGCATTTT.

This clonotype occurred a few times. The CDR3 DNA sequence: TGTGCCAGCAGCTCCCCGGTCCGGGGTCCTAGGACACCCCTCCACTTT. It is translated as CASSSPVRGPRTPLHF. The chain employs TRBV9 and TRBJ1-6; D gene unclear. The CDR3 sequence is 16 residues long. The V end was cut by 4 bases, the J end by 11 bases, with 22 bases between. The germline V gene encodes CDR1 SGDLS and CDR2 YYNGEE. Full variable domain (remainder filled in from reference TRBV9 and TRBJ1-6): DSGVTQTPKHLITATGQRVTLRCSPRSGDLSVYWYQQSLDQGLQFLIQYYNGEERAKGNILERFSAQQFPDLHSELNLSSLELGDSALYFCASSSPVRGPRTPLHFGNGTRLTVT.

The gene calls are TRBV10-2 and TRBJ2-7; D call uncertain. Germline V gives CDR1 WSHSY, CDR2 SAAADI. Trimming shortened V by 6 bases and J by 11 bases, and 14 bases separated the two germline ends. The CDR3 has 11 residues. CDR3 nucleotide sequence: TGCGCCAGCAGGGATGGGGTAGAGAAGTACTTC. Translated, it gives CASRDGVEKYF.

This chain uses TRBV7-6 with TRBJ2-3; TRBD2 matches at 13 bases. This CDR3 region has 20 residues. From germline, CDR1 is SGHVS and CDR2 FNYEAQ. V gave up 7 bases and J gave up 0 bases; unmatched junction bases: 16. The CDR3 region is CASTLGTSGMNSYSTDTQYF. In DNA, the CDR3 is TGTGCCAGCACCCTGGGGACTAGCGGGATGAATTCCTATAGCACAGATACGCAGTATTTT.

This clonotype was counted a few times. This sequence joins TRBV7-3 and TRBJ2-5, with 14 bases fitting TRBD2. The CDR3 contains 19 residues. The germline CDR1 and CDR2 sequences are SGHTA and FQGTGA. The V segment lost 4 bases and the J segment 7 bases; nucleotides outside the gene matches: 17. CDR3 sequence: CASSSSAGTSGGPPGTQYF. The CDR3 DNA is TGTGCCAGCAGCTCTTCAGCCGGGACTAGCGGGGGTCCGCCGGGGACCCAGTACTTC.

This clonotype was seen repeatedly, ten times or more. V is TRBV5-5 and J is TRBJ2-2; the D call may be TRBD1 or TRBD2 (5 bases each). The germline CDR1 and CDR2 sequences are SGHKS and YYEKEE (reference sequence). The CDR3 runs 14 residues. V lost 5 bases and J 6 bases, leaving 14 bases between the germline ends. CDR3 in amino acids: CASRPTGPAGELFF. The CDR3 DNA follows: TGTGCCAGCAGGCCGACGGGACCAGCCGGGGAGCTGTTTTTT. Together with reference TRBV5-5 and TRBJ2-2, the CDR3 gives the full variable domain: DAGVTQSPTHLIKTRGQQVTLRCSPISGHKSVSWYQQVLGQGPQFIFQYYEKEERGRGNFPDRFSARQFPNYSSELNVNALLLGDSALYLCASRPTGPAGELFFGEGSRLTVL.

The count of this clonotype is one. This chain links TRBV20-1 with TRBJ1-3; D gene ambiguous. Per germline, CDR1 DFQATT and CDR2 SNEGSKA (reference sequence). The CDR3 is 13 amino acids. Trimming stripped 3 bases from V and 2 bases from J, with 8 bases between. CDR3 sequence reads: CSARINAGNTIYF. The CDR3 DNA sequence: TGCAGTGCTAGGATTAATGCTGGAAACACCATATATTTT.

This clonotype was picked up a small number of times. The rearrangement links TRBV6-1 to TRBJ1-4; D uncertain. The CDR3 is made up of 14 amino acids. Trimming removed 1 base at V and 2 bases at J, with 5 bases between. CDR1 MNHNS and CDR2 SASEGT come from the germline V gene. In DNA, the CDR3 is TGTGCCAGCAGTGAAGGGTTGACTAATGAAAAACTGTTTTTT. This codes for CASSEGLTNEKLFF.

This clonotype was seen a handful of times. The V call is TRBV20-1, the J call TRBJ2-1; 7 bases fit TRBD2. The germline gives CDR1 DFQATT, CDR2 SNEGSKA (reference sequence). The V gene end was trimmed by 6 bases and the J gene end by 1 base; junction bases not matched to a gene: 12. CDR3 length: 16 amino acids. The CDR3 sequence is CSALTPLGGSYNEQFF. The CDR3 coding sequence is TGCAGTGCCCTTACCCCTCTGGGAGGGTCCTACAATGAGCAGTTCTTC.

In nucleotides, the CDR3 is TGTGCCAGCGTAGGGCGGGGAGATACGCAGTATTTT. Its protein product is CASVGRGDTQYF. The chain recombines TRBV6-2 or TRBV6-3 with TRBJ2-3, with D perhaps matching TRBD2 (6 bases). The CDR3 is made up of 12 amino acids. Germline-derived CDR1 and CDR2 are MNHEY and SVGEGT. Trimming left V 8 bases short and J 5 bases short, with 11 bases between.

A few counts support this clonotype. The CDR3 nucleotides are TGTGCCATCAGTGAGTCGTCAGGGAGTACTTTCTTT. Translated, it gives CAISESSGSTFF. The chain joins TRBV10-3 to TRBJ1-1, with D tentatively TRBD1 (5 bases). Germline V gene data show CDR1 as ENHRY and CDR2 as SYGVKD. Trimming left V 0 bases short and J 12 bases short, with 11 bases between. CDR3 length: 12 amino acids.

Only a few counts were recorded for this clonotype. This chain uses TRBV20-1 with TRBJ1-6; TRBD1 matches 9 bases. The CDR3 is made up of 17 amino acids. From germline, CDR1 is DFQATT and CDR2 SNEGSKA (reference sequence). V was pared by 1 base and J by 9 bases, with 13 bases of the junction left unmatched. CDR3 residues: CSARVSGQGSGGSPLHF. CDR3 coding DNA: TGCAGTGCTAGAGTTTCCGGACAGGGGTCAGGAGGTTCACCCCTCCACTTT.

This clonotype was detected a few times. This rearrangement joins TRBV18 to TRBJ2-1; D is tentatively TRBD1 or TRBD2 (5 bases each). From germline, CDR1 is KGHSH and CDR2 LQKENI. There are 15 residues in the CDR3. V dropped 2 bases and J dropped 9 bases, with 17 bases sitting between them. The CDR3 spells CASSPGDPTLGEQFF. The CDR3 DNA sequence: TGTGCCAGCTCACCAGGGGACCCGACCCTGGGTGAGCAGTTCTTC.

The chain is built from TRBV4-2 and TRBJ1-1; D unclear. From germline, CDR1 is LGHNA and CDR2 YNFKEQ. The CDR3 covers 13 residues. V was pared by 1 base and J by 8 bases, with 11 bases between. CDR3 sequence: CASSQALKQEAFF. The CDR3, as DNA: TGTGCCAGCAGCCAAGCTTTAAAGCAAGAAGCTTTCTTT.

The chain links TRBV20-1 to TRBJ1-5; D might be TRBD1 (5 bases). Looked up from germline, CDR1 is DFQATT and CDR2 is SNEGSKA (reference sequence). V was pared by 6 bases and J by 2 bases, with 17 bases between. CDR3 length: 15 amino acids. The CDR3: CSARRAGVGNQPQHF. The DNA for the CDR3 is TGCAGTGCGAGGAGGGCGGGGGTTGGCAATCAGCCCCAGCATTTT.

This clonotype was seen at least ten times. This rearrangement joins TRBV2 to TRBJ2-4; 9 bases align to TRBD2. This CDR3 has 12 amino acids. V trimming: 7 bases; J trimming: 7 bases; junction bases outside the gene matches: 2. The germline gives CDR1 SNHLY, CDR2 FYNNEI. CDR3 protein: CASKRGENIQYF. CDR3 DNA sequence: TGTGCCAGCAAGCGGGGGGAGAACATTCAGTACTTC.

The table lists this clonotype with a few counts. The genes are TRBV6-5 and TRBJ2-5; D perhaps matches TRBD2 (6 bases). The V end lost 6 bases, the J end lost 0 bases, and 20 bases lay between the germline ends. Germline lookup yields CDR1 MNHEY and CDR2 SVGAGI. The CDR3 is made up of 17 amino acids. The CDR3 sequence is CASSPEDYPLYQETQYF. CDR3 DNA sequence: TGTGCCAGCAGCCCCGAGGACTATCCTTTGTACCAAGAGACCCAGTACTTC.

The chain has TRBV4-3 and TRBJ2-7, with D tentatively TRBD1 (6 bases). The V end was cut by 0 bases, the J end by 2 bases, with 8 bases between. Per the germline V gene, CDR1 is LGHNA and CDR2 is YSLEER. The CDR3 contains 14 residues. CDR3 loop: CASSQERDTYEQYV. The CDR3 DNA is TGCGCCAGCAGCCAAGAAAGGGACACCTACGAGCAGTACGTC.

The gene calls are TRBV7-2 and TRBJ1-5, with D hard to call. The V gene lost 5 bases and the J gene lost 3 bases, with 5 bases spanning the gap. Germline lookup yields CDR1 SGHTA and CDR2 FQGNSA. This CDR3 has 12 residues. The CDR3, as DNA: TGTGCCAGCAGCCCACTCAATCAGCCCCAGCATTTT. Translated: CASSPLNQPQHF.

This clonotype was seen more than once but under ten times. This chain links TRBV29-1 with TRBJ2-7, with TRBD1 matching 8 bases. CDR1 and CDR2 (germline): SQVTM, ANQGSEA. V lost 7 bases and J lost 2; bases outside the gene matches: 10. The CDR3 length is 14 residues. The CDR3, as DNA: TGCAGCGCCAAAGACAGGGGCCCGACCTACGAGCAGTACTTC. Its translation: CSAKDRGPTYEQYF.

This clonotype was counted only a few times. V and J are TRBV5-1 and TRBJ2-1, with D perhaps matching TRBD2 (6 bases). The CDR3 runs to 13 residues. V gave up 2 bases and J gave up 5 bases, with 8 bases separating them. CDR1 and CDR2 (germline): SGHRS, YFSETQ. In DNA, the CDR3 is TGCGCCAGCAGCTTTGGCGGGGACAATGAGCAGTTCTTC. Its translation: CASSFGGDNEQFF.

This clonotype has only a few counts. The CDR3 DNA reads as TGTGCCAGCAGCTGGACAGGGGACGAGCAGTACGTC. Translating gives CASSWTGDEQYV. This rearrangement joins TRBV5-6 to TRBJ2-7; 9 positions agree with TRBD1. The junction had 0 bases not matched to a gene; V was cut back by 3 bases and J by 5 bases. The CDR3 loop spans 12 amino acids. Germline V gene lookup returns CDR1 SGHDT and CDR2 YYEEEE.

The rearrangement joins TRBV6-6 to TRBJ2-5, with 9 positions matching TRBD1. With 5 bases clipped from V and 6 bases from J, the junction kept 10 bases outside the gene matches. Germline V CDR1 and CDR2: MNHNY, SVGAGI (reference sequence). This CDR3 contains 15 residues. This chain's CDR3 is CASSNHGQGPKTQYF. The CDR3 nucleotides are TGTGCCAGCAGTAACCACGGACAGGGGCCGAAGACCCAGTACTTC.

The CDR3 spells CASSTGMQPQHF. The DNA of the CDR3 is TGTGCCAGCTCAACTGGAATGCAGCCCCAGCATTTT. This rearrangement joins TRBV18 to TRBJ1-5; D ambiguous. Germline-derived CDR1 and CDR2 are KGHSH and LQKENI. The CDR3 runs 12 residues. V was clipped by 5 bases and J by 7 bases, with 9 bases between them.

This clonotype was seen at least ten times. The chain couples TRBV5-1 to TRBJ1-1, with D perhaps TRBD1 (6 bases). V was cut by 1 base and J by 3 bases, with 10 bases left in between. The CDR3 runs to 14 residues. Germline assignment: CDR1 SGHRS and CDR2 YFSETQ. The CDR3 loop reads CASSLKGDDTEAFF. Written as DNA, the CDR3 is TGCGCCAGCAGCTTGAAGGGGGATGACACTGAAGCTTTCTTT.